These 3 T cell receptor beta chains came from one sample sequenced in a study of blood T cell repertoires in COVID-19. The assay was immunoSEQ multiplex PCR, and TCRdb's table has in-frame clones only and misses some. The sample carries a few hundred thousand clones, around four fifths recorded once. The source material was PBMCs or T cells enriched from blood (not recorded which). The receptors come from a woman in her forties or fifties who had recovered from COVID-19.

This sequence joins TRBV19 and TRBJ1-2; possibly TRBD1 for D (6 bases). CDR3 length equals 13 residues. V was clipped by 8 bases and J by 4 bases, with 14 bases between them. Germline-derived CDR1 and CDR2 are LNHDA and SQIVND (reference sequence). The chain's CDR3 is CASRDKGSYGYTF. CDR3 in DNA: TGTGCCAGTCGGGACAAAGGAAGCTATGGCTACACCTTC.

V gene TRBV5-1 combines with J gene TRBJ2-7; 9 nucleotides align to TRBD1. The CDR3 contains 16 residues. CDR1 SGHRS and CDR2 YFSETQ come from the germline V gene. V lost 4 bases, J lost 4 bases, and 12 bases stayed unmatched. This CDR3 is CASSPLRDRASYEQYF. CDR3 coding DNA: TGCGCCAGCAGCCCCCTCCGGGACAGGGCATCATACGAGCAGTACTTC.

The chain recombines TRBV4-2 with TRBJ2-7; TRBD2 aligns across 7 bases. CDR1 LGHNA and CDR2 YNFKEQ come from the germline V gene. V was clipped by 1 base and J by 0 bases; unmatched bases: 3. This CDR3 has 15 residues. In nucleotides, the CDR3 is TGTGCCAGCAGCCAAGGGGGGACTACCTCCTACGAGCAGTACTTC. This codes for CASSQGGTTSYEQYF.